This T cell receptor (beta chain) was retrieved from a study of CD8 T cells in ankylosing spondylitis. At least ten counts were recorded for this clonotype. The CDR3 is 15 amino acids. Germline V gene data show CDR1 as SGDLS and CDR2 as YYNGEE. V was clipped by 0 bases and J by 6 bases, with 13 bases between them. Quantitative 5'-RACE with molecular barcodes was used to make the TCR beta libraries. TCRdb used MiXCR to reprocess the 5' RACE reads, holding one entry per CDR3 protein. Counted here are around 230,000 distinct CDR3 sequences, 8.6% occurring once; the ten biggest clones make up around 6.8%.

The material sequenced was blood, either unsorted or a sorted T cell fraction (not recorded which). The TCR was taken from a male donor with ankylosing spondylitis or in good health (not recorded which). V and J are TRBV9 and TRBJ2-1, with no clear D. The CDR3 DNA follows: TGTGCCAGCAGCGTAGGCGACTCCCCAGGCAATGAGCAGTTCTTC. This gives the protein CASSVGDSPGNEQFF.